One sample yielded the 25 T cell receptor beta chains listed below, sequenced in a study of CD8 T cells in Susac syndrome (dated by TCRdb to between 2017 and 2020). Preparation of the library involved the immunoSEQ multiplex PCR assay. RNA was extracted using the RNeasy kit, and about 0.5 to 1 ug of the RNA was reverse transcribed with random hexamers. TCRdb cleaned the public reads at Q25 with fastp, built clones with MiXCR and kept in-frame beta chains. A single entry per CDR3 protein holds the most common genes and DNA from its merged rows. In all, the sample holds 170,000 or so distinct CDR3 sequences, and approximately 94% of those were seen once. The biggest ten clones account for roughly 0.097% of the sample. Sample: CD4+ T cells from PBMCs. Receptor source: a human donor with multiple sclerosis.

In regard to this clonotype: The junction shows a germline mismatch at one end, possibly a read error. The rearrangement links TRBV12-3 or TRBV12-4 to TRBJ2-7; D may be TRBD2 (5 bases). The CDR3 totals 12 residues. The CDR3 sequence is CASSYNVREPYF. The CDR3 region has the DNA TGTGCCAGCAGTTACAATGTGAGGGAGCCGTACTTC.

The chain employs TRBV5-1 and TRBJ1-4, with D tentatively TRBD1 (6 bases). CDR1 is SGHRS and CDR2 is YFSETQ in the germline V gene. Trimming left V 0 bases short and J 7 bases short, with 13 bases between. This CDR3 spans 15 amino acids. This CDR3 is CASSLAAGAFEKLFF. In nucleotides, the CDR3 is TGCGCCAGCAGCTTGGCCGCGGGGGCTTTTGAAAAACTGTTTTTT.

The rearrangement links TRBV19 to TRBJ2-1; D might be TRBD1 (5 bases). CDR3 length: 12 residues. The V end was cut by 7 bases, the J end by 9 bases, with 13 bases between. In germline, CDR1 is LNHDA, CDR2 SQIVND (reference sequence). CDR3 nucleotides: TGTGCCAGTACCAAAGGGGTTACTGAGCAGTTCTTC. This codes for CASTKGVTEQFF.

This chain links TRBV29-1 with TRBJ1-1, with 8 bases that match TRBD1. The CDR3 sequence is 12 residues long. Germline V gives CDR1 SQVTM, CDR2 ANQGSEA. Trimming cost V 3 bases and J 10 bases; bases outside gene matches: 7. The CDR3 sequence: CSVDSGTGRAFF. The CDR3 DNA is TGCAGCGTTGATTCTGGGACAGGTCGAGCTTTCTTT.

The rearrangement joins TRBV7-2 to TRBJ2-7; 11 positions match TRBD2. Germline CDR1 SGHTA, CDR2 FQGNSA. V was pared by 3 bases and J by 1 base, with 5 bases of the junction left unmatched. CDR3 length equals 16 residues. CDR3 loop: CASSFSRLAGSYEQYF. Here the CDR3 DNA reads TGTGCCAGCAGCTTCTCCCGACTAGCGGGATCCTACGAGCAGTACTTC.

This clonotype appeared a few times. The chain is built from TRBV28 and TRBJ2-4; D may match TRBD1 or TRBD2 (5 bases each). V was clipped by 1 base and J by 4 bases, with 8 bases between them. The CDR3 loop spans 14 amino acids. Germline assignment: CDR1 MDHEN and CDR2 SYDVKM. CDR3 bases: TGTGCCAGCAGTTTATTCGGGGCTAAAAACATTCAGTACTTC. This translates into CASSLFGAKNIQYF.

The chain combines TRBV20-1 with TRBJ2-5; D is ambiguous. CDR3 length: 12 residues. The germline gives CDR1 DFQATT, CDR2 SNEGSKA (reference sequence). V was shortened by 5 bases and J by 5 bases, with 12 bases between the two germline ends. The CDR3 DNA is TGCAGTGCTCCGGGCCCGCGGGAGACCCAGTACTTC. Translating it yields CSAPGPRETQYF.

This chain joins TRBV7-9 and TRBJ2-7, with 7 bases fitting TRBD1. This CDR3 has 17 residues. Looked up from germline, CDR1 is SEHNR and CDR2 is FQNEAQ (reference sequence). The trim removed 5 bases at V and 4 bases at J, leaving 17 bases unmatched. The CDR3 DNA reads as TGTGCCAGCAGCCCTAATCACCGACAGGGCGTTTGGTACGAGCAGTACTTC. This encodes CASSPNHRQGVWYEQYF.

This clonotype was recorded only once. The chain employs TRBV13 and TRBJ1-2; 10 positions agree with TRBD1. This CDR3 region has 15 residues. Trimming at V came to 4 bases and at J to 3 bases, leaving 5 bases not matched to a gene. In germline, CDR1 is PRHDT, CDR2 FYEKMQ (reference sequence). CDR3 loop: CASSSRTGGYYGYTF. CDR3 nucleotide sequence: TGTGCCAGCAGCTCGCGGACAGGGGGGTACTATGGCTACACCTTC.

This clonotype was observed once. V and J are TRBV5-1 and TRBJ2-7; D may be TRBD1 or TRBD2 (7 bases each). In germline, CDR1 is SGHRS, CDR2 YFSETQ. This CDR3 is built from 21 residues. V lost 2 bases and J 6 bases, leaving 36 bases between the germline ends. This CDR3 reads CASSFGPRDSWLSRGGGEQYF. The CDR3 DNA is TGCGCCAGCAGCTTTGGTCCTCGGGACAGTTGGCTGTCCCGCGGCGGGGGCGAGCAGTACTTC.

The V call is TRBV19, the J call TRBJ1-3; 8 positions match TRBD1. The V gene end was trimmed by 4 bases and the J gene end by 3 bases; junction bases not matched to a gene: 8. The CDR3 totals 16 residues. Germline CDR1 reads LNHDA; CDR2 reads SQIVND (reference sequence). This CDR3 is CASSTSTGGVGNTIYF. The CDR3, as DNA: TGTGCCAGTAGTACCTCAACAGGGGGAGTTGGAAACACCATATATTTT. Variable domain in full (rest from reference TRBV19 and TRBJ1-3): DGGITQSPKYLFRKEGQNVTLSCEQNLNHDAMYWYRQDPGQGLRLIYYSQIVNDFQKGDIAEGYSVSREKKESFPLTVTSAQKNPTAFYLCASSTSTGGVGNTIYFGEGSWLTVV.

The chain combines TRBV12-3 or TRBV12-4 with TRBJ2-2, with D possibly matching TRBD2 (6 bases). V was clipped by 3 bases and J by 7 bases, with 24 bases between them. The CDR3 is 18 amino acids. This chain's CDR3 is CASSLVRGRPSVGGELFF. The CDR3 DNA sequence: TGTGCCAGCAGTTTGGTGCGGGGACGGCCCTCGGTGGGCGGGGAGCTGTTTTTT.

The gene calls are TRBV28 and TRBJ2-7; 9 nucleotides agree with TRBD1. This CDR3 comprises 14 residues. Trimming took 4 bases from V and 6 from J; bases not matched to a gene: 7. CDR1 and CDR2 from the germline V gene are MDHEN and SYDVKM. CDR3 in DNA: TGTGCCAGCAGTTGGACAGGGGACAAGTCCGAGCAGTACTTC. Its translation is CASSWTGDKSEQYF.

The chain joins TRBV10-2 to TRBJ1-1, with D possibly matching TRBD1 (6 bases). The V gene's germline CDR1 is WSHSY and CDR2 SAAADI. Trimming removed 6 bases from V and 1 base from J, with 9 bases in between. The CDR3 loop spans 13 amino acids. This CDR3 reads CASRQGQNTEAFF. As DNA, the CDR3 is TGCGCCAGCAGGCAGGGGCAGAACACTGAAGCTTTCTTT.

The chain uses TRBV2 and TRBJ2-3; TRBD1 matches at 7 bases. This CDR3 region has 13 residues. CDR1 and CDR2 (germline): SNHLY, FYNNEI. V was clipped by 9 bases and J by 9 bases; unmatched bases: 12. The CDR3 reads CARGGGREETQYF. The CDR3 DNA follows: TGTGCCAGAGGGGGCGGAAGGGAAGAAACGCAGTATTTT.

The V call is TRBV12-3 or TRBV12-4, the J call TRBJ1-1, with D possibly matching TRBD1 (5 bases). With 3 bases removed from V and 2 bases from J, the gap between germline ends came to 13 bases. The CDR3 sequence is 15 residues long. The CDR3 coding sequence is TGTGCCAGCAGTTTGGAGGGGTTGGGAAACACTGAAGCTTTCTTT. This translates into CASSLEGLGNTEAFF.

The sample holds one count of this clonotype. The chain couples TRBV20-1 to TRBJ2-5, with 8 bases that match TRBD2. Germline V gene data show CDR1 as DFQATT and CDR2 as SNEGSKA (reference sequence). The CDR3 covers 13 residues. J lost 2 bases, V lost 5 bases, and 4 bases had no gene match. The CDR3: CSASTSGQETQYF. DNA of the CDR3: TGCAGTGCTTCTACTAGCGGACAAGAGACCCAGTACTTC.

The CDR3 sequence is CASRRDQGDRYTGELFF. CDR3 nucleotide sequence: TGTGCCAGTAGACGCGACCAGGGGGACAGATACACCGGGGAGCTGTTTTTT. This sequence joins TRBV19 and TRBJ2-2; 7 nucleotides match TRBD1. The CDR3 is 17 residues long. The germline gives CDR1 LNHDA, CDR2 SQIVND (reference sequence). J lost 3 bases, V lost 6 bases, and 13 bases had no gene match.

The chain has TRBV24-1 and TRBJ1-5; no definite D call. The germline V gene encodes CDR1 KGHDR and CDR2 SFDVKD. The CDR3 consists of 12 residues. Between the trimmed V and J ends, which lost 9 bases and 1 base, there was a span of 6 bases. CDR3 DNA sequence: TGTGCCACCGCGGGGAGCAATCAGCCCCAGCATTTT. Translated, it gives CATAGSNQPQHF.

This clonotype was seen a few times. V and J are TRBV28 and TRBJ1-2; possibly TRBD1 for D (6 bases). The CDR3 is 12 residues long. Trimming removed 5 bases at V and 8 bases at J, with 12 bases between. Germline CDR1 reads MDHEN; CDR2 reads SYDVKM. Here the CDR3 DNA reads TGTGCCAGCAGTACAGGGTCGGGAGGCTACACCTTC. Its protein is CASSTGSGGYTF.

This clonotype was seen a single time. CDR3 protein: CASSFRFGQSQETQYF. CDR3 in DNA: TGCGCCAGCAGCTTTCGATTTGGACAAAGCCAAGAGACCCAGTACTTC. The V and J genes are TRBV5-1 and TRBJ2-5, with D possibly being TRBD1 (5 bases). The CDR3 contains 16 residues. Per the germline V gene, CDR1 is SGHRS and CDR2 is YFSETQ. Trimming pared 2 bases from V and 1 base from J, leaving 15 bases between.

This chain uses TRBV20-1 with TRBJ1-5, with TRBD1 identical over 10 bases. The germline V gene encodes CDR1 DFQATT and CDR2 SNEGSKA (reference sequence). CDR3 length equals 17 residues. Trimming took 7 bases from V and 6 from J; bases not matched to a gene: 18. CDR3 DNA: TGCAGTGGGCTCCCCATCCCGGACAGGGGGGAGCGTCAGCCCCAGCATTTT. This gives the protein CSGLPIPDRGERQPQHF.

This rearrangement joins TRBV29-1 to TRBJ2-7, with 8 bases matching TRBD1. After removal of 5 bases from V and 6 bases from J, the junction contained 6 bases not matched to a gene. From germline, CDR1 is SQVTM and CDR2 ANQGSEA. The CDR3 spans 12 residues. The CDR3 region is CSVQGANGEQYF. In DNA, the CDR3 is TGCAGCGTTCAGGGGGCGAACGGCGAGCAGTACTTC.

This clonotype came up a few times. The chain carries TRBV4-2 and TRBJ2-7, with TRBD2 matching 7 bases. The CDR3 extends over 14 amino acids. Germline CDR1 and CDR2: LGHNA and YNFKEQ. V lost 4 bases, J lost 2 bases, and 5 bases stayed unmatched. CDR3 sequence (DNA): TGTGCCAGCAGCCCGACTAGCCCTACCTACGAGCAGTACTTC. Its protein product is CASSPTSPTYEQYF.

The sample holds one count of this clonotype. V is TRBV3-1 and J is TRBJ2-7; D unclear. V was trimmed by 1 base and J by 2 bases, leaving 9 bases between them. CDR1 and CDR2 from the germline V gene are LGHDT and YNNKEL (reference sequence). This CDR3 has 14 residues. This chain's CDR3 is CASSQALDTYEQYF. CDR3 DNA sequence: TGTGCCAGCAGCCAAGCCCTAGACACCTACGAGCAGTACTTC.